The clone carrying this TCR beta chain was seen only once. The source of the sample is a study of T cell changes during pregnancy in multiple sclerosis. Method: immunoSEQ multiplex PCR; TCRdb's copy keeps in-frame clones and lacks some. The data contain nearly 50,000 clones, 85% to 95% of them seen just once; the ten biggest clones take up around 0.5%. The germline gives CDR1 SGHTA, CDR2 FQGNSA. This CDR3 is 15 amino acids long. V lost 2 bases and J lost 4; bases outside the gene matches: 6. The sequencing used CD4+ T cells from peripheral blood mononuclear cells, collected in the first trimester of pregnancy. V gene TRBV7-2 combines with J gene TRBJ1-1, with 8 bases identical to TRBD1. The source of this sequence is a female donor with multiple sclerosis, enrolled in a pregnancy study. The CDR3 loop reads CASSLSGQGSTEAFF. CDR3 nucleotides: TGTGCCAGCAGCTTAAGTGGACAGGGCTCCACTGAAGCTTTCTTT.